This passage covers 31 T cell receptor delta chains from one sample sequenced in a study of γδ T cells in repeated Plasmodium falciparum infection. TCRdb re-called clones from the multiplex PCR reads via CATT. The sample yields around 86,000 delta-chain clones, 1.4% seen once. Bulk repertoires came from Vgamma9/Vdelta2+ or Vdelta2-negative gammadelta T cells flow-sorted from PBMC. Sequencing used gamma-delta T cells from blood. The receptors originated from a pool of human donors (malaria-infected and uninfected, not separated).

This clone has just a few counts. This DNA's translation differs at residue 12 from TCRdb's protein, which comes from a much larger clone; a read error is likely, and the protein shown is translated from the DNA. The chain is built from TRDV1 and TRDJ1, with 8 bases identical to TRDD3. TCRdb records no J gene; here it was assigned by comparing the DNA to germline. The CDR3 runs to 18 residues. Losses at the gene ends were 2 bases for V and 1 base for J; bases not matched to a gene: 12. Germline V gene lookup returns CDR1 TSWWSYY and CDR2 QGS. The CDR3 here is CALGEYPEGGGSTDKLIF. CDR3 in DNA: TGTGCTCTTGGGGAATATCCAGAGGGTGGGGGATCCACCGATAAACTCATCTTT.

V is TRDV1 and J is TRDJ1, with 12 bases matching TRDD3. The J gene is not listed in TCRdb, so it was assigned here from a DNA match to germline. The CDR3 contains 20 residues. V lost 3 bases, J lost 3 bases, and 17 bases stayed unmatched. Germline assignment: CDR1 TSWWSYY and CDR2 QGS. The CDR3 region is CALGEAGLPLLGDTPDKLIF. The CDR3 DNA is TGTGCTCTTGGGGAGGCTGGCCTCCCATTACTGGGGGATACACCCGATAAACTCATCTTT.

This clone was seen only a few times. A far larger clone is a single base away, which makes a read error likely. The rearrangement links TRDV1 to TRDJ1; weak D call: TRDD3 (5 bases). The J gene, missing from TCRdb, was assigned here through DNA to germline matching. The length of the CDR3 is 14 residues. Trimming pared 3 bases from V and 10 bases from J, leaving 18 bases between. Germline CDR1 reads TSWWSYY; CDR2 reads QGS. The CDR3 DNA sequence: TGTGCTCTTGGGGAGACTCGCCGTGAGGGGAGACTCATCTTT. It specifies CALGETRREGRLIF.

This clone was counted at least ten times. This likely stems from a read error, as it lies one base from a far larger clone. The same CDR3 also results from other DNA sequences found in this sample. The V and J genes are TRDV1 and TRDJ1; a weak D match, TRDD2 (6 bases). No J segment appears in TCRdb, so it was assigned here by matching the sequence to germline. Germline lookup yields CDR1 TSWWSYY and CDR2 QGS. The CDR3 has 18 residues. CDR3 protein: CALGAFSYRAAYTDKLIF. In DNA form, the CDR3 reads TGTGCCCTTGGGGCCTTCTCCTACAGGGCTGCGTACACCGATAAACTCATCTTT.

This clone was recorded a few times. This chain links TRDV1 with TRDJ1; 11 nucleotides align to TRDD3. TCRdb does not report a J gene; here it was assigned by matching the DNA to germline references. The V gene end was trimmed by 5 bases and the J gene end by 1 base; junction bases not matched to a gene: 18. This CDR3 has 20 residues. The V gene's germline CDR1 is TSWWSYY and CDR2 QGS. The CDR3 nucleotides are TGTGCTCTTGGGACGCTTTTGCTTTGGGGGATACGGGACCGCACCGATAAACTCATCTTT. Translated, it gives CALGTLLLWGIRDRTDKLIF.

The rearrangement links TRDV1 to TRDJ1; 10 nucleotides line up with TRDD3. Germline matching of the DNA provided the J gene here, since TCRdb leaves it blank. Unmatched junction bases numbered 22, after V lost 2 bases and J lost 7 bases. CDR3 length equals 20 residues. Germline CDR1 and CDR2: TSWWSYY and QGS. The CDR3 DNA follows: TGTGCTCTTGGGGAAGATTCTACCCTTAGGAAGCTGGGGGATATGGTTAAACTCATCTTT. Its translation: CALGEDSTLRKLGDMVKLIF.

This clone was counted at least ten times. This likely stems from a read error, as it lies one base from a far larger clone. The sample has other DNA sequences that encode this CDR3 too. The rearrangement joins TRDV2 to TRDJ1, with D possibly TRDD3 on 6 matching bases. Germline loops: CDR1 GEAIGNYY, CDR2 EKD. The CDR3 runs to 18 residues. As DNA, the CDR3 is TGTGCCTGTGACACCCTTTCTCCAAGAGATACGGGGACCGATAAACTTATCTTT. Amino acid sequence: CACDTLSPRDTGTDKLIF.

To note about this clone: Translating this DNA gives a protein that differs at residue 13 from the TCRdb one, which belongs to a much larger clone; a read error is likely, and the protein shown is this translation. The V call is TRDV1, the J call TRDJ1; a possible D gene is TRDD2 (9 bases). No J segment appears in TCRdb, so it was assigned here by matching the sequence to germline. V was pared by 4 bases and J by 1 base, with 25 bases between. The germline CDR1 and CDR2 sequences are TSWWSYY and QGS. The CDR3 has 19 residues. The DNA of the CDR3 is TGTGCTCTTGGGGCCTTCCTACGTGGTGGGGGATGGCGCACCGATAAACTCATCTTT. Translated: CALGAFLRGGGWRTDKLIF.

This clone has a count of ten or more. TCRdb assigns this DNA the protein of a much larger clone, which departs from its translation at residue 6; this likely reflects a read error, and the protein shown comes from translating the DNA. The chain joins TRDV1 to TRDJ1; D possibly uses TRDD2 or TRDD3 (5 bases each). The germline gives CDR1 TSWWSYY, CDR2 QGS. V was clipped by 1 base and J by 0 bases, with 27 bases between them. The CDR3 loop spans 21 amino acids. CDR3: CALGEPGLLLLTGRYTDKLIF. CDR3 sequence (DNA): TGTGCTCTTGGGGAACCGGGCCTCCTCCTTCTTACGGGGAGGTACACCGATAAACTCATCTTT.

This clone appeared a few times. Translating this DNA gives a protein that differs at residue 5 from the TCRdb one, which belongs to a much larger clone; a read error is likely, and the protein shown is this translation. V gene TRDV1 combines with J gene TRDJ1; no clear D. TCRdb is silent on the J gene; assignment here came from matching the DNA to germline. CDR1 and CDR2 from the germline V gene are TSWWSYY and QGS. Trimming pared 4 bases from V and 1 base from J, leaving 22 bases between. This CDR3 comprises 18 residues. CDR3 in amino acids: CALGGRGSSVQCTDKLIF. CDR3 in DNA: TGTGCTCTTGGGGGACGAGGGAGTTCCGTGCAATGCACCGATAAACTCATCTTT.

This clone was detected ten times or more. One base separates it from a far larger clone, so it is likely a read error. The sample holds other DNA sequences that translate to the same CDR3. The chain uses TRDV2 and TRDJ2; TRDD3 agrees at 8 bases. Germline-derived CDR1 and CDR2 are GEAIGNYY and EKD. This CDR3 has 14 residues. The CDR3 loop is CACDTWGMTAQLFF. As DNA, the CDR3 is TGTGCCTGTGACACCTGGGGGATGACAGCACAGCTCTTCTTT.

This clone was seen many times. The chain has TRDV1 and TRDJ1; 8 bases align to TRDD3. The J gene, left out of TCRdb, was set here by checking the DNA against germline. The CDR3 covers 19 residues. Per germline, CDR1 TSWWSYY and CDR2 QGS. The V segment lost 0 bases and the J segment 7 bases; nucleotides outside the gene matches: 19. This chain's CDR3 is CALGELTSGIRARTIKLIF. The CDR3 DNA reads as TGTGCTCTTGGGGAACTAACGAGTGGGATACGCGCCCGTACTATTAAACTCATCTTT.

A note on this clone: TCRdb's protein, taken from a much larger clone, differs from this DNA's translation at residue 7, likely owing to a read error; the protein displayed comes from the DNA. The chain is built from TRDV2 and TRDJ1; TRDD3 matches 11 bases. Here the J gene came from matching the DNA to germline, since TCRdb omits it. V shed 0 bases, J shed 2 bases, and the junction held 10 bases outside the gene matches. Germline values: CDR1 GEAIGNYY, CDR2 EKD. CDR3 length: 18 amino acids. CDR3 coding DNA: TGTGCCTGTGACACCCTATCTGGTGGGGGATACGGGACCGATAAACTCATCTTT. Translated, it gives CACDTLSGGGYGTDKLIF.

As concerns this clone: This DNA's translation differs at residue 12 from TCRdb's protein, which comes from a much larger clone; a read error is likely, and the protein shown is translated from the DNA. The rearrangement links TRDV2 to TRDJ1; 9 bases match TRDD3. CDR1 is GEAIGNYY, CDR2 EKD, per germline. V lost 3 bases and J lost 0; bases outside the gene matches: 22. The CDR3 consists of 21 residues. CDR3 loop: CACDQGQLLGDYLSNTDKLIF. The CDR3 region has the DNA TGTGCCTGTGACCAGGGACAATTACTGGGGGACTACTTAAGTAACACCGATAAACTCATCTTT.

Concerning this clone itself: This DNA's translation and the protein TCRdb lists, from a much larger clone, do not match at residue 5, likely due to a read error; the protein shown is translated from the DNA. The chain recombines TRDV1 with TRDJ1; the match to TRDD3 covers 8 bases. TCRdb is silent on the J gene; assignment here came from matching the DNA to germline. In germline, CDR1 is TSWWSYY, CDR2 QGS. The length of the CDR3 is 20 residues. Losses at the gene ends were 4 bases for V and 0 bases for J; bases not matched to a gene: 19. The CDR3 loop reads CALGGFSITVWGRNTDKLIF. The CDR3 nucleotides read TGTGCTCTTGGGGGATTCTCTATTACGGTCTGGGGGAGAAACACCGATAAACTCATCTTT.

This clone was counted between two and nine times. The junction departs from the called germline gene at one end, perhaps through a read error. This chain uses TRDV1 with TRDJ1; D is undetermined. The CDR3 length is 21 residues. Germline CDR1 TSWWSYY, CDR2 QGS. CDR3 bases: TGTGCTCTTGGGGAAACTTGGTGCAAGGGTTTTCTTTTCGGCAGCACCAATAAACTCATCTTT. It yields the protein CALGETWCKGFLFGSTNKLIF.

Regarding this clone: A read error is the likely source, as a far larger clone sits one nucleotide away. The same CDR3 arises from other DNA sequences in this sample as well. The chain employs TRAV38-2/DV8 and TRDJ1; the match to TRDD2 covers 9 bases. The J gene, missing from TCRdb, was assigned here through DNA to germline matching. The CDR3 runs 17 residues. Germline V lookup: CDR1 TSESDYY, CDR2 QEAYKQQN. In nucleotides, the CDR3 is TGTGCTTACAGGACCCCAGGCCTTCCTACCCCTCTATCGAAACTCATCTTT. Translating gives CAYRTPGLPTPLSKLIF.

This clone was seen a few times. A far more abundant clone sits one base away, making this likely a read error. The sample has other DNA sequences that encode this CDR3 too. CDR3 sequence (DNA): TGTGCTCTTGGGGAACTAGTCCAGTGGGGTCCTGCTTTGACAGCGCAACTCTTCTTT. Amino acids: CALGELVQWGPALTAQLFF. The rearrangement links TRDV1 to TRDJ2, with D perhaps matching TRDD3 (5 bases). TCRdb gives no J gene; it was assigned here by matching the DNA to germline. From germline, CDR1 is TSWWSYY and CDR2 QGS. This CDR3 comprises 19 residues.

On this clone itself: Translating this DNA gives a protein that differs at residue 14 from the TCRdb one, which belongs to a much larger clone; a read error is likely, and the protein shown is this translation. The chain uses TRDV2 and TRDJ1, with 9 bases identical to TRDD2. Since TCRdb gives no J gene, matching the DNA to germline was used here to assign it. With V trimmed by 3 bases and J by 1 base, 20 bases remained unmatched. Germline CDR1 GEAIGNYY, CDR2 EKD. The CDR3 has 20 residues. This CDR3 is CACDARAFLRGIQRTDKLIF. CDR3 sequence (DNA): TGTGCCTGTGACGCCAGGGCCTTCCTACGAGGGATACAGCGCACCGATAAACTCATCTTT.

At least ten counts were recorded for this clone. This sequence joins TRDV1 and TRDJ1, with 12 bases lining up with TRDD3. There are 23 residues in the CDR3. CDR1 is TSWWSYY and CDR2 is QGS in the germline V gene. V dropped 0 bases and J dropped 9; count of bases not matched to a gene: 29. The CDR3 region is CALGELRAFLHDRSLGDTEELIF. The CDR3 DNA reads TGTGCTCTTGGGGAACTAAGGGCCTTCCTACATGACCGGAGTCTGGGGGATACGGAAGAACTCATCTTT.

With respect to this clone: A much bigger clone sits one base away, suggesting this may be a read error. The V gene is given as TRDV1, and no J gene call is available; the listed D gene, TRDD3, was not tested against the DNA. Germline V gene lookup returns CDR1 TSWWSYY and CDR2 QGS. This CDR3 comprises 21 residues. The CDR3 loop reads CALGEHLPTLLGDWGTDKPIF. The CDR3, as DNA: TGTGCTCTTGGGGAACACCTTCCTACCCTACTGGGGGATTGGGGCACCGATAAACCCATCTTT.

For this clone: For this DNA, TCRdb reports the protein of a much larger clone, which diverges at residue 12, most likely from a read error; the protein presented here is translated directly from the DNA. The chain has TRDV3 and TRDJ1, with D possibly being TRDD3 (5 bases). The CDR3 sequence is 14 residues long. CDR1 is TVYSNPD, CDR2 GDNSRS, per germline (reference sequence). The CDR3 DNA sequence: TGCTCACAGGGGGGCCCCCTGTACACCGATAAACCTATCTTT. It yields the protein CSQGGPLYTDKPIF.

To note about this clone: This likely reflects a read error, since a far larger clone is one base away. Other DNA sequences within the sample encode an identical CDR3. This chain joins TRDV2 and TRDJ1; D is undetermined. No J segment appears in TCRdb, so it was assigned here by matching the sequence to germline. Per the germline V gene, CDR1 is GEAIGNYY and CDR2 is EKD. The CDR3 loop spans 15 amino acids. The CDR3 loop reads CACDTGSVKTDKLIF. In nucleotides, the CDR3 is TGTGCCTGCGACACCGGCTCGGTTAAGACCGATAAACTCATCTTT.

The table lists this clone with a few counts. This likely reflects a read error, since a far larger clone is one base away. Other DNA variants within this sample encode the same CDR3. The V call is TRDV3, the J call TRDJ1; 8 bases fit TRDD2. The germline V gene encodes CDR1 TVYSNPD and CDR2 GDNSRS (reference sequence). This CDR3 contains 15 residues. The V and J ends lost 2 bases and 8 bases, in that order; junction bases with no gene match: 16. The CDR3: CAFGSSYSHRGKLIF. Written as DNA, the CDR3 is TGTGCCTTTGGGTCTTCCTACTCCCATCGGGGGAAACTCATCTTT.

This clone was seen a handful of times. A far larger clone is one base from this, pointing to a likely read error. Other DNA sequences from this sample encode an identical CDR3 as well. For the CDR3, the DNA is TGCGCCTGTGACACGTTATCGGATAAATCTACCGATAAACTCATCTTT. Translation: CACDTLSDKSTDKLIF. The chain links TRDV2 to TRDJ1; D possibly corresponds to TRDD3 (5 bases). TCRdb is silent on the J gene; assignment here came from matching the DNA to germline. This CDR3 region has 16 residues. CDR1 is GEAIGNYY and CDR2 is EKD in the germline V gene.

In this sample, this clone turned up a few times. A far more abundant clone sits one base away, making this likely a read error. Other DNA sequences in the same sample also yield this CDR3. V and J are TRDV1 and TRDJ1, with 9 bases identical to TRDD2. TCRdb gives no J gene; it was assigned here by matching the DNA to germline. The CDR3 consists of 26 residues. Trimming took 0 bases from V and 4 from J; bases not matched to a gene: 36. The germline V gene has CDR1 TSWWSYY and CDR2 QGS. The CDR3 protein is CALGELRTFLPRTGGYAAGHFDKLIF. In DNA form, the CDR3 reads TGTGCTCTTGGGGAACTTAGGACCTTCCTACCGCGTACTGGAGGATACGCGGCGGGCCATTTCGATAAACTCATCTTT.

This clone has a handful of counts. TCRdb has a much larger clone's protein, which differs at residue 17 from the translation of this DNA, likely because of a read error; what is shown is the protein translated from the DNA. V usage is TRDV1 and J usage is TRDJ1, with 12 positions matching TRDD3. TCRdb offers no J gene call, so here the DNA was matched to germline to obtain one. Germline CDR1 reads TSWWSYY; CDR2 reads QGS. V was pared by 6 bases and J by 10 bases, with 27 bases of the junction left unmatched. There are 20 residues in the CDR3. The CDR3 here is CALGHSTPDWGILEGGRLIF. The DNA of the CDR3 is TGTGCTCTTGGCCATTCTACTCCCGACTGGGGGATACTCGAGGGAGGTAGACTCATCTTT.

This clone was counted a few times. A read error likely explains why the TCRdb protein, taken from a much larger clone, differs from this DNA's translation at residue 4; the protein shown is translated from the DNA. The gene calls are TRDV2 and TRDJ1; TRDD3 matches at 8 bases. Assignment of the J gene here rests on matching the DNA to germline, because TCRdb gives none. The CDR3 runs 16 residues. The germline V gene encodes CDR1 GEAIGNYY and CDR2 EKD. The DNA of the CDR3 is TGTGCCTGTGGCACCTCCTGGGGGAACTCCACCGATAAACTCATCTTT. This codes for CACGTSWGNSTDKLIF.

Comment on this clone: TCRdb pairs this DNA with a much larger clone's protein that differs at residue 11, likely a read error; the protein shown was translated from the DNA. The J gene is TRDJ1, the V gene TRDV1, with D perhaps TRDD3 (5 bases). Germline loops: CDR1 TSWWSYY, CDR2 QGS. This CDR3 has 15 residues. V was trimmed by 4 bases and J by 8 bases, leaving 20 bases between them. The CDR3 nucleotides read TGTGCTCTTGGGGTAGACAGGGGGCCGCGGATCAAACTCATCTTT. The encoded protein is CALGVDRGPRIKLIF.

This clone was counted between two and nine times. The J gene is TRDJ2, the V gene TRDV1, with 10 bases lining up with TRDD3. Germline matching of the DNA provided the J gene here, since TCRdb leaves it blank. Germline CDR1 and CDR2: TSWWSYY and QGS. After removal of 0 bases from V and 0 bases from J, the junction contained 16 bases not matched to a gene. The CDR3 loop spans 22 amino acids. CDR3 bases: TGTGCTCTTGGGGAACTTTGTGGGGTTAAGGTCCTGGGGGATACTTTGACAGCACAACTCTTCTTT. Protein: CALGELCGVKVLGDTLTAQLFF.

As to this clone: This sequence is one base from a far larger clone and is likely a read error. This CDR3 is also generated by other DNA sequences in the sample. The rearrangement links TRDV1 to TRDJ1, with 7 bases identical to TRDD3. Looked up from germline, CDR1 is TSWWSYY and CDR2 is QGS. This CDR3 comprises 19 residues. CDR3 in DNA: TGTGCTCTTGGGGAGCCTCACTACTTCTGGGGGGACTACACCGATAAACTCATCTTC. Protein sequence: CALGEPHYFWGDYTDKLIF.